Sequencing of this T cell receptor (beta chain) was carried out in a study of identical twins. A word on this clonotype: What it binds is not known.

Study findings and constraints: Within monozygotic twins, out-of-frame TCR alpha sharing was underestimated by the models. Invariant T cells like MAIT and iNKT could partly confound the zero-insertion analyses.

The cDNA had a unique molecular identifier and a template-switch universal primer site. TCRdb processed the 5' RACE reads anew with MiXCR; each CDR3 protein has one entry. The table records under 250,000 distinct CDR3 sequences, roughly 13% of them present only once. CDR3 size: 15 residues. CDR1 and CDR2 (germline): LGHDT, YNNKEL (reference sequence). V was clipped by 4 bases and J by 7 bases; unmatched bases: 13. The sample was also reused in another study, on yellow fever vaccine responses in identical twins.

The material sequenced was memory (CD45RO+) T cells sorted from blood. The source is a woman aged 18-29 years in good health. The V gene is TRBV3-1, the J gene TRBJ2-7, with TRBD1 matching over 7 bases. CDR3 nucleotides: TGTGCCAGCAGCCTAGGGACAGACACGCTCGGGGAGCAGTACTTC. This encodes CASSLGTDTLGEQYF.